Listed below are T cell receptor beta chains from one sample, sequenced in a study of blood T cells in healthy people across ages. In TCRdb, the 5' RACE reads were re-called with MiXCR into one record per CDR3 protein. The sample carries fewer than 900,000 distinct CDR3 sequences, more than 40% recorded once. The specimen sequenced was blood. The receptor source for this set is a woman aged 60 to 75 in good health. Each CDR3 is given without its conserved first and last residue.

v_call cdr3_aa
TRBV3-1 ASSQVLAYGYGYT
TRBV15 ATSRKGPRAEQY
TRBV27 ASSPESAYEQY
TRBV6-2/TRBV6-3 ASSQPQGDYT
TRBV9 ASSDTPEARQY
TRBV20-1 SALGGLVEYEQF
TRBV9 ASSVGIGQETQY
TRBV28 ASSFLPGTGPYEQY
TRBV4-1 ASSRPMNSYEQY
TRBV6-2/TRBV6-3 ASRRDYGYNEQF
TRBV11-2 ASSLSGKVEYNEQF
TRBV29-1 SGGKTDTQY
TRBV7-9 ASSWEGGEKLF
TRBV4-2 ASSQESRDSWNEQF
TRBV30 AWRGKGFGYGCT
TRBV9 ASSSRSPRAGGYEQY
TRBV2 ASGPGLAGQF
TRBV4-2 ASSQPGLAGLGDEQF
TRBV28 ASSPWNYEQY
TRBV3-1 ASSPRIGRLAAYEQY
TRBV5-1 ASSFLAGGDDYEQY
TRBV12-3/TRBV12-4 ASSFSRAYTGELF
TRBV2 EWGVPGANVLT
TRBV20-1 SAWDYRPDTQY
TRBV20-1 SAPIDTSTDTQY
TRBV20-1 SAVPRTSTDTQY
TRBV29-1 SAAGQGSAEAF
TRBV6-5 ASSWEPNRDEKLF
TRBV6-2/TRBV6-3 ASSDRQGAYETQY
TRBV3-1 ASSQGANEAF
TRBV5-1 ASSLGWGGGDGYT
TRBV7-2 ASSLTAYEATYGYT
TRBV12-3/TRBV12-4 ASSPRTVGGNTEAF
TRBV27 ASSFISGRLGNEQY
TRBV20-1 SASSGQGRSEPQH
TRBV18 ASSPPGQGIGELF
TRBV7-2 ASSLGPLTYNEQF
TRBV5-1 ASSLVTGANEKLF
TRBV24-1 ATSEGLTDTQY
TRBV14 ASSQGGVAGEGKF
TRBV6-2/TRBV6-3 ASSYSTGTLDEQF
TRBV4-2 ASSQERHGDEAF
TRBV21-1 AGLYSDRIAKNIQY
TRBV20-1 SARVTSGRETQY
TRBV18 ASSPGRQREQY
TRBV28 ASSFRAPDTQY
TRBV20-1 SANRGTGYT
TRBV27 ASNPSGGYEQY
TRBV29-1 SVSRGSGANVLT
TRBV9 ASSVITGANEQF